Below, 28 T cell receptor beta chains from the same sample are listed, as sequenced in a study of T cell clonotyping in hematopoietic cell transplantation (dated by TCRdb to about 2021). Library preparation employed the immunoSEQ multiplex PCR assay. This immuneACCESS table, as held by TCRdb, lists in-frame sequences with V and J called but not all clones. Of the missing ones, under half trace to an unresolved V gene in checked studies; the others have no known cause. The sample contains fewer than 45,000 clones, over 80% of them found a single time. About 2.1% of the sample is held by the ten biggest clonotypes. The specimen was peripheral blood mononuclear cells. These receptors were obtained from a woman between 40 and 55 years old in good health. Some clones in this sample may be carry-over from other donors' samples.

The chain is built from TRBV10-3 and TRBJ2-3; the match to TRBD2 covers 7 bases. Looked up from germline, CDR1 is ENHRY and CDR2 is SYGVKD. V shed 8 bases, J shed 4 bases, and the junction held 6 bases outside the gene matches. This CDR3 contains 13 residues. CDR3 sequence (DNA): TGTGCCATCCATGGGGGGGAAGCAGATACGCAGTATTTT. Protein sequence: CAIHGGEADTQYF.

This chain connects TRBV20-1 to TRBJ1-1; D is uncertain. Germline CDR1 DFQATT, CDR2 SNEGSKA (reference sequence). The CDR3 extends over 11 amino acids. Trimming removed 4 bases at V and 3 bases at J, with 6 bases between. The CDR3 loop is CSAIGYTEAFF. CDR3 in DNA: TGCAGTGCTATTGGATACACTGAAGCTTTCTTT.

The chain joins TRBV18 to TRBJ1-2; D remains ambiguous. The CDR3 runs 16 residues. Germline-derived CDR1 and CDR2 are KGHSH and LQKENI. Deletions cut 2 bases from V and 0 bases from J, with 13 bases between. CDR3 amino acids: CASSPTSDRPNYGYTF. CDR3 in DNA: TGTGCCAGCTCACCAACCTCGGATCGCCCTAACTATGGCTACACCTTC.

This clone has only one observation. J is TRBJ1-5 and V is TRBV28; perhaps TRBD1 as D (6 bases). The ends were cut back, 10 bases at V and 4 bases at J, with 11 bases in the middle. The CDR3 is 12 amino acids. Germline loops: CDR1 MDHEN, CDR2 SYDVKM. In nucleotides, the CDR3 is TGTGCCACCTTAAGGGGGAATCAGCCCCAGCATTTT. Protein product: CATLRGNQPQHF. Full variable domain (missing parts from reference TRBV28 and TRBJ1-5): DVKVTQSSRYLVKRTGEKVFLECVQDMDHENMFWYRQDPGLGLRLIYFSYDVKMKEKGDIPEGYSVSREKKERFSLILESASTNQTSMYLCATLRGNQPQHFGDGTRLSIL.

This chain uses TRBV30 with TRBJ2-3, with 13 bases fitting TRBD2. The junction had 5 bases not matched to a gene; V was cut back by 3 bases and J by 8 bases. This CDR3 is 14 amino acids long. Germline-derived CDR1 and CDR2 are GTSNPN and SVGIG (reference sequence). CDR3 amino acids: CAWRWTSGSSTQYF. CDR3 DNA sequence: TGTGCCTGGAGGTGGACTAGCGGGAGTTCTACGCAGTATTTT.

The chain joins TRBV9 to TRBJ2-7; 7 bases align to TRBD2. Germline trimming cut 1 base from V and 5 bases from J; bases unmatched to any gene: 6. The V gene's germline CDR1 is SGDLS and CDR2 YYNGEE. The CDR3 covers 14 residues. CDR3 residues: CASSVSGGRDEQYF. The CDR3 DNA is TGTGCCAGCAGCGTATCAGGCGGGAGAGACGAGCAGTACTTC. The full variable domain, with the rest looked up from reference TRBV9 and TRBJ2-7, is DSGVTQTPKHLITATGQRVTLRCSPRSGDLSVYWYQQSLDQGLQFLIQYYNGEERAKGNILERFSAQQFPDLHSELNLSSLELGDSALYFCASSVSGGRDEQYFGPGTRLTVT.

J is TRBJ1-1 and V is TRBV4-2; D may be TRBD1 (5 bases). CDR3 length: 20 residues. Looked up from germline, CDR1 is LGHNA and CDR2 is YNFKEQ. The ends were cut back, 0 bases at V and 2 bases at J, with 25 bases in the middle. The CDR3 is CASSQEADGRARPPNTEAFF. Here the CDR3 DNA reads TGTGCCAGCAGCCAAGAAGCGGATGGCAGGGCAAGGCCCCCTAACACTGAAGCTTTCTTT.

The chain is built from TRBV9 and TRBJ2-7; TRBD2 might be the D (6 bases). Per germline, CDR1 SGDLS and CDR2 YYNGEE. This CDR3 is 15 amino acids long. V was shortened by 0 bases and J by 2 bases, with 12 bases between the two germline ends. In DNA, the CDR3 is TGTGCCAGCAGCGTAGAGGGAGGAGGGGCCTACGAGCAGTACTTC. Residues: CASSVEGGGAYEQYF.

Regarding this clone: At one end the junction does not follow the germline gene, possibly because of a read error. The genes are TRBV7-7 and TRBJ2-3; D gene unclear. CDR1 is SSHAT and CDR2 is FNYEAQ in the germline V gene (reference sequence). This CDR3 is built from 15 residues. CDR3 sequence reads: CASSLLGGTSDTQYF. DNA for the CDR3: TGTGCTAGCAGCTTATTAGGTGGAACGTCAGATACGCAGTATTTT. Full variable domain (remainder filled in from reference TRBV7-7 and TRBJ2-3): GAGVSQSPRYKVTKRGQDVTLRCDPISSHATLYWYQQALGQGPEFLTYFNYEAQPDKSGLPSDRFSAERPEGSISTLTIQRTEQRDSAMYRCASSLLGGTSDTQYFGPGTRLTVL.

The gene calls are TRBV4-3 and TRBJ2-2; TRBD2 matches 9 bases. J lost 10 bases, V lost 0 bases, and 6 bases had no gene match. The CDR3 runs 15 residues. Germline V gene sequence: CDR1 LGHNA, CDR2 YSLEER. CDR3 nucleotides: TGCGCCAGCAGCCAAGATGCCAGCGGGAGGATGGAGCTGTTTTTT. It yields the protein CASSQDASGRMELFF.

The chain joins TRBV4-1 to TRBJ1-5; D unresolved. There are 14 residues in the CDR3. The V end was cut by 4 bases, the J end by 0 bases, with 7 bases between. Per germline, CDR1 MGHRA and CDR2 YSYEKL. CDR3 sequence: CASSRSHSNQPQHF. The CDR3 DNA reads TGCGCCAGCAGCCGTAGCCATAGCAATCAGCCCCAGCATTTT.

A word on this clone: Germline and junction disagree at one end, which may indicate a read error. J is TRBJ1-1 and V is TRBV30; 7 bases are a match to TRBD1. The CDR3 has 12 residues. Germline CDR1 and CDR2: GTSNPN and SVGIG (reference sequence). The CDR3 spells CAGRGLDTEAFF. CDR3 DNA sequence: TGTGCCGGGAGGGGGCTAGATACTGAAGCTTTCTTT.

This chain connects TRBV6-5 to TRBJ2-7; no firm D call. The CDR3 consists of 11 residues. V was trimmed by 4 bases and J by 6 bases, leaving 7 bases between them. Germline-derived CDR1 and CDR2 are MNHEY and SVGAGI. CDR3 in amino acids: CASSFAFEQYF. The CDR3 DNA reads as TGTGCCAGCAGTTTCGCTTTCGAGCAGTACTTC.

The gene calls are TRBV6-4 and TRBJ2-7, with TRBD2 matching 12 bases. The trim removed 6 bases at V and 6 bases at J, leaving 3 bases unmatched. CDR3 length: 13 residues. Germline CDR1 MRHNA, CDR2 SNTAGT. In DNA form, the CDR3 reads TGTGCCAGCAGCCAACTAGCGGGAGGCGAGCAGTACTTC. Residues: CASSQLAGGEQYF.

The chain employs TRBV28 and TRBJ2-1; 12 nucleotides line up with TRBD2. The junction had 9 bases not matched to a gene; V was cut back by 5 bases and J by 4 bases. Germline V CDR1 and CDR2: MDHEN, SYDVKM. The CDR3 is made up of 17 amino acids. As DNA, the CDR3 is TGTGCCAGCAGTCCCGCCGGACTAGCGGGACTATACAATGAGCAGTTCTTC. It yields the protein CASSPAGLAGLYNEQFF. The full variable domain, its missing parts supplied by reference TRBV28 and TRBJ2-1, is DVKVTQSSRYLVKRTGEKVFLECVQDMDHENMFWYRQDPGLGLRLIYFSYDVKMKEKGDIPEGYSVSREKKERFSLILESASTNQTSMYLCASSPAGLAGLYNEQFFGPGTRLTVL.

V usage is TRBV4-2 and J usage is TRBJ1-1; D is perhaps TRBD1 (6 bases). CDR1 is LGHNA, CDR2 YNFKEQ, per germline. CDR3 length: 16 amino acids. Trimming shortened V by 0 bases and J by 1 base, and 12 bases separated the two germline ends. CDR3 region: CASSQDAGQENTEAFF. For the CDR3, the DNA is TGTGCCAGCAGCCAAGATGCGGGACAAGAGAACACTGAAGCTTTCTTT.

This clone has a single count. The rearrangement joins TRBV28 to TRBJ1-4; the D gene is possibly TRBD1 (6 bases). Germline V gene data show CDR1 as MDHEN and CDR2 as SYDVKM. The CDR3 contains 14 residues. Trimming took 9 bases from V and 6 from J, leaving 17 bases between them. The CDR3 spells CASSRGVGDEKLFF. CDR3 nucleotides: TGTGCCAGTTCTAGGGGGGTGGGGGATGAAAAACTGTTTTTT.

For the CDR3, the DNA is TGTGCCAGCAGGCCCCTCGGGGCAGGGCGAAATGAAAAACTGTTTTTT. As protein: CASRPLGAGRNEKLFF. The chain joins TRBV6-6 to TRBJ1-4; possible D gene TRBD1, 5 bases. V lost 6 bases to trimming and J lost 5 bases, with 19 bases between them. The CDR3 is 16 residues long. Germline CDR1 reads MNHNY; CDR2 reads SVGAGI (reference sequence).

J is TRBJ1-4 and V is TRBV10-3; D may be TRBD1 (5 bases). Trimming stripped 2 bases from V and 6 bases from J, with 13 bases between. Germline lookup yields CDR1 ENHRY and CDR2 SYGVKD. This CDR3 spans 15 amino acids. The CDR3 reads CAISEASGTHEKLFF. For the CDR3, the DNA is TGTGCCATCAGTGAGGCGTCGGGGACTCATGAAAAACTGTTTTTT.

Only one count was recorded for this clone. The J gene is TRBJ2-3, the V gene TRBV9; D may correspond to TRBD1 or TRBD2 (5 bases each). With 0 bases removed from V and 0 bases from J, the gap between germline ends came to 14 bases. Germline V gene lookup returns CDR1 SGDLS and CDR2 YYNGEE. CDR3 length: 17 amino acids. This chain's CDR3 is CASSVVSGATSTDTQYF. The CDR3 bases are TGTGCCAGCAGCGTAGTTTCCGGGGCGACGAGCACAGATACGCAGTATTTT.

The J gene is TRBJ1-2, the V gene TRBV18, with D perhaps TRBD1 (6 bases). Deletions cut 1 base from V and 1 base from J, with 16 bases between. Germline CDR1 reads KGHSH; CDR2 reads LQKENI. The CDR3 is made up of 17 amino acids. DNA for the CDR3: TGTGCCAGCTCACCACTTATGGAGCAGGGGCGTAACTATGGCTACACCTTC. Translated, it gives CASSPLMEQGRNYGYTF.

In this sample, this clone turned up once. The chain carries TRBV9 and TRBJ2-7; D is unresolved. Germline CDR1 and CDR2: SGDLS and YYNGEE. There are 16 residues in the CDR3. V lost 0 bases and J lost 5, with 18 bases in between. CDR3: CASSVAFSAVGNEQYF. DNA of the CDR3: TGTGCCAGCAGCGTAGCATTCTCAGCCGTTGGCAACGAGCAGTACTTC.

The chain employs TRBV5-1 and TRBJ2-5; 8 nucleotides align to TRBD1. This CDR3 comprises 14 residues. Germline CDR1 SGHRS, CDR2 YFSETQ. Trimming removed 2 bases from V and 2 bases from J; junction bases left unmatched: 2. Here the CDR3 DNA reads TGCGCCAGCAGCTTAGGGGACAGGCAAGAGACCCAGTACTTC. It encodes CASSLGDRQETQYF.

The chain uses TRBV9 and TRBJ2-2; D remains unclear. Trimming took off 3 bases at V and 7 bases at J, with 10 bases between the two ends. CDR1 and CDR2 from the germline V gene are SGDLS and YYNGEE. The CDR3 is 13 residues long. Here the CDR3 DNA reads TGTGCCAGCAGCGATTTGTTCGGCGGGGAGCTGTTTTTT. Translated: CASSDLFGGELFF.

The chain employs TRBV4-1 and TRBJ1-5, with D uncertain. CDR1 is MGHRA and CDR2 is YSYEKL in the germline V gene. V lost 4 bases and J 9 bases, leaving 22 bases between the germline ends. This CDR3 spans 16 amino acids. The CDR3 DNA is TGCGCCAGCAGCCCGAGGGAGGGTCGGGGTTATCTGCCCCAGCATTTT. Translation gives CASSPREGRGYLPQHF.

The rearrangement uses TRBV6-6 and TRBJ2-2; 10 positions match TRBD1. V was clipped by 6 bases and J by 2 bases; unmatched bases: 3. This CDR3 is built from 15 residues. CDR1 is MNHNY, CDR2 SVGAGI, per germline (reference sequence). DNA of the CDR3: TGTGCCAGCAGCCCGACAGGGGGCAACACCGGGGAGCTGTTTTTT. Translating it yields CASSPTGGNTGELFF.

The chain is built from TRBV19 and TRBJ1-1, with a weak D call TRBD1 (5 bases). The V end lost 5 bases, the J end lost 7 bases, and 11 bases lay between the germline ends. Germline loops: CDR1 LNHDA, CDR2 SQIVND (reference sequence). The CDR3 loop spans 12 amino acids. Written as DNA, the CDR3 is TGTGCCAGTAGTGGGTCCGGGGGTGAAGCTTTCTTT. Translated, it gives CASSGSGGEAFF.

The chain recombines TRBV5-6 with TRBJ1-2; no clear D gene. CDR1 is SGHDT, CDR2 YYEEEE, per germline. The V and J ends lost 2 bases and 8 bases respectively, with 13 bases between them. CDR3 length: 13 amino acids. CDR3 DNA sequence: TGTGCCAGCAGCTTTCCCCGTGATTCCGGCTACACCTTC. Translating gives CASSFPRDSGYTF.